This TCR beta chain was captured in a study of spatial heterogeneity in lung cancer. Germline lookup yields CDR1 SGHTA and CDR2 FQGNSA. The CDR3 totals 15 residues. Trimming took off 3 bases at V and 5 bases at J, with 14 bases between the two ends. This clonotype was seen at least ten times. Its antigen remains unidentified. Study results and limitations: The study found that expanded intratumoral alpha and beta TCR counts tracked tumor mutation counts.

Time point indicated: sample taken at primary tumor resection. TCRdb redid the calling of the 5' RACE reads with MiXCR, one entry per CDR3 protein. This sample has about 23,000 distinct CDR3 sequences, with approximately 4.8% found just once. This sequence joins TRBV7-2 and TRBJ1-5; D is perhaps TRBD1 (5 bases). The clonotype comes from a male donor with early-stage non-small cell lung cancer. Here the sequenced sample was lung tumor tissue, taken at surgery. CDR3 loop: CASSLSRQNYQPQHF. The DNA for the CDR3 is TGTGCCAGCAGCTTGTCGCGACAGAACTATCAGCCCCAGCATTTT. Full variable domain (rest looked up from reference TRBV7-2 and TRBJ1-5): GAGVSQSPSNKVTEKGKDVELRCDPISGHTALYWYRQSLGQGLEFLIYFQGNSAPDKSGLPSDRFSAERTGGSVSTLTIQRTQQEDSAVYLCASSLSRQNYQPQHFGDGTRLSIL.